What follows are 23 T cell receptor beta chains derived from one specimen sequenced in a study of blood T cell repertoires in COVID-19. Assay: immunoSEQ multiplex PCR; the TCRdb copy retains only in-frame clones and omits some. The sample holds about 310,000 clones, roughly 90% seen once. The sample taken for sequencing was PBMCs or T cells enriched from blood (not recorded which). The receptor set was obtained from a woman in her thirties who had recovered from COVID-19.

V and J are TRBV9 and TRBJ2-7, with 10 bases fitting TRBD2. Per the germline V gene, CDR1 is SGDLS and CDR2 is YYNGEE. Trimming at V came to 4 bases and at J to 2 bases, leaving 9 bases not matched to a gene. The CDR3 has 16 amino acids. CDR3 residues: CASSPRGSGGTYEQYF. DNA of the CDR3: TGTGCCAGCAGCCCCCGTGGTAGCGGGGGGACCTACGAGCAGTACTTC.

The V gene is TRBV5-1, the J gene TRBJ2-2; 7 nucleotides agree with TRBD2. V gave up 0 bases and J gave up 8 bases; unmatched junction bases: 4. Germline V gene lookup returns CDR1 SGHRS and CDR2 YFSETQ. CDR3 length: 14 residues. The CDR3 nucleotides read TGCGCCAGCAGCTTGGTGACTAGCCCAGGGGAGCTGTTTTTT. Encoded protein: CASSLVTSPGELFF.

The V gene is TRBV5-5, the J gene TRBJ1-3; the match to TRBD1 covers 7 bases. V was clipped by 0 bases and J by 8 bases; unmatched bases: 5. Germline values: CDR1 SGHKS, CDR2 YYEKEE (reference sequence). CDR3 length: 14 residues. Here the CDR3 reads CASSLGQGTDTIYF. The CDR3 DNA reads TGTGCCAGCAGCTTGGGACAGGGAACGGACACCATATATTTT.

The CDR3 protein is CASSHTGSVRTHEQFF. The CDR3 DNA reads as TGTGCCAGCAGCCATACAGGGAGCGTTCGCACCCATGAGCAGTTCTTC. The rearrangement uses TRBV11-2 and TRBJ2-1, with D possibly TRBD1 on 6 matching bases. V lost 5 bases, J lost 8 bases, and 22 bases lay in between. Germline lookup yields CDR1 SGHAT and CDR2 FQNNGV. There are 16 residues in the CDR3.

This chain uses TRBV19 with TRBJ1-2; TRBD1 matches 7 bases. CDR3 length equals 13 residues. Germline values: CDR1 LNHDA, CDR2 SQIVND (reference sequence). With V trimmed by 4 bases and J by 8 bases, 7 bases remained unmatched. CDR3 residues: CASSTDRAGGYTF. The CDR3 DNA follows: TGTGCCAGTAGTACCGACAGGGCAGGGGGCTACACCTTC.

The table lists this clone with a count of one. This chain joins TRBV7-9 and TRBJ1-1, with D unresolved. CDR1 and CDR2 (germline): SEHNR, FQNEAQ (reference sequence). The germline V and J ends were trimmed by 6 bases and 5 bases, with 7 bases remaining between them. This CDR3 is 11 amino acids long. For the CDR3, the DNA is TGTGCCAGCAGTCAACTTACTGAAGCTTTCTTT. This gives the protein CASSQLTEAFF.

The chain couples TRBV27 to TRBJ2-1; 7 positions agree with TRBD2. Trimming removed 3 bases from V and 8 bases from J; junction bases left unmatched: 7. The CDR3 sequence is 14 residues long. CDR1 and CDR2 (germline): MNHEY, SMNVEV (reference sequence). The CDR3 protein is CASSFLGLGDEQFF. CDR3 sequence (DNA): TGTGCCAGCAGTTTCCTCGGACTAGGGGATGAGCAGTTCTTC.

The rearrangement links TRBV6-4 to TRBJ1-2; the match to TRBD1 covers 7 bases. The trim removed 3 bases at V and 5 bases at J, leaving 9 bases unmatched. CDR1 and CDR2 from the germline V gene are MRHNA and SNTAGT. CDR3 length: 15 residues. CDR3 in DNA: TGTGCCAGCAGTGAGTTTCCGGGACAGAATTATGGCTACACCTTC. Its translation: CASSEFPGQNYGYTF.

The chain uses TRBV28 and TRBJ1-1; 8 nucleotides line up with TRBD1. The junction had 6 bases not matched to a gene; V was cut back by 3 bases and J by 6 bases. The germline CDR1 and CDR2 sequences are MDHEN and SYDVKM. The CDR3 is 14 amino acids. The CDR3: CASSFGTGASEAFF. The CDR3 region has the DNA TGTGCCAGCAGTTTCGGGACAGGAGCGTCTGAAGCTTTCTTT.

The chain links TRBV13 to TRBJ2-7; D is perhaps TRBD2 (6 bases). The germline V and J ends were trimmed by 0 bases and 5 bases, with 8 bases remaining between them. The CDR3 is 13 residues long. Germline V gene lookup returns CDR1 PRHDT and CDR2 FYEKMQ (reference sequence). CDR3 sequence: CASSLGRGDEQYF. The CDR3, as DNA: TGTGCCAGCAGCTTAGGGCGGGGAGACGAGCAGTACTTC.

V gene TRBV5-6 combines with J gene TRBJ2-1; D possibly corresponds to TRBD2 (5 bases). Trimming cost V 1 base and J 10 bases, with 12 bases left between them. The CDR3 is made up of 13 amino acids. In germline, CDR1 is SGHDT, CDR2 YYEEEE. The CDR3 nucleotides are TGTGCCAGCAGCTTGTTAGAGCGGCGGGAGCAGTTCTTC. Protein: CASSLLERREQFF.

This clone was picked up many times. This sample includes further DNA sequences coding for the same CDR3. V gene TRBV4-3 combines with J gene TRBJ1-4; D is possibly TRBD1 (6 bases). V was trimmed by 0 bases and J by 4 bases, leaving 12 bases between them. The CDR3 runs to 16 residues. Germline V CDR1 and CDR2: LGHNA, YSLEER. The CDR3 sequence is CASSQDPGQFNEKLFF. For the CDR3, the DNA is TGCGCCAGCAGCCAAGATCCGGGACAATTTAATGAAAAACTGTTTTTT.

This sequence joins TRBV11-2 and TRBJ2-3; the D is unclear. CDR1 and CDR2 from the germline V gene are SGHAT and FQNNGV. CDR3 length: 14 residues. The ends were cut back, 0 bases at V and 6 bases at J, with 10 bases in the middle. In DNA, the CDR3 is TGTGCCAGCAGCTTAGACCTAGGTAGCGATACGCAGTATTTT. The encoded protein is CASSLDLGSDTQYF.

Only one count was recorded for this clone. Other DNA sequences within the sample encode an identical CDR3. The J gene is TRBJ2-3, the V gene TRBV18, with D possibly TRBD2 on 6 matching bases. The CDR3 is made up of 12 amino acids. Germline V gene data show CDR1 as KGHSH and CDR2 as LQKENI. Trimming left V 5 bases short and J 4 bases short, with 7 bases between. The CDR3 bases are TGTGCCAGCTCAAAGCGGGCAGATACGCAGTATTTT. This codes for CASSKRADTQYF.

This rearrangement joins TRBV16 to TRBJ1-3; D not resolved. This CDR3 is 16 amino acids long. V shed 4 bases and J shed 1 base, with 14 bases lying between them. Germline CDR1 and CDR2: KGHSY and FQNENV. The CDR3 sequence: CASSPGLSTSGNTIYF. The DNA of the CDR3 is TGTGCCAGCAGCCCTGGCCTTAGCACTTCTGGAAACACCATATATTTT.

Comments on this clone: This CDR3 is also generated by other DNA sequences in the sample. The gene calls are TRBV28 and TRBJ2-7; perhaps TRBD1 as D (6 bases). This CDR3 is 14 amino acids long. Trimming took off 3 bases at V and 3 bases at J, with 12 bases between the two ends. Germline CDR1 MDHEN, CDR2 SYDVKM. The chain's CDR3 is CASSFTGPSYEQYF. DNA for the CDR3: TGTGCCAGCAGTTTTACAGGGCCTAGCTACGAGCAGTACTTC. The full variable domain, in which reference TRBV28 and TRBJ2-7 provide the parts outside the CDR3, is DVKVTQSSRYLVKRTGEKVFLECVQDMDHENMFWYRQDPGLGLRLIYFSYDVKMKEKGDIPEGYSVSREKKERFSLILESASTNQTSMYLCASSFTGPSYEQYFGPGTRLTVT.

The rearrangement links TRBV4-2 to TRBJ1-2; 8 bases line up with TRBD1. Germline V gives CDR1 LGHNA, CDR2 YNFKEQ. This CDR3 spans 16 amino acids. The V segment lost 3 bases and the J segment 0 bases; nucleotides outside the gene matches: 6. CDR3 in DNA: TGTGCCAGCAGCCAGTACGACAGGGGTTCTAACTATGGCTACACCTTC. Translation gives CASSQYDRGSNYGYTF.

The gene calls are TRBV7-9 and TRBJ2-2; TRBD2 might be the D (6 bases). V shed 2 bases and J shed 0 bases, with 10 bases lying between them. In germline, CDR1 is SEHNR, CDR2 FQNEAQ (reference sequence). This CDR3 has 16 amino acids. In nucleotides, the CDR3 is TGTGCCAGCAGCTTAATCCCGGGGGCGAACACCGGGGAGCTGTTTTTT. As protein: CASSLIPGANTGELFF.

The rearrangement joins TRBV19 to TRBJ2-7, with 7 nucleotides matching TRBD2. After removal of 3 bases from V and 3 bases from J, the junction contained 5 bases not matched to a gene. Germline V gene data show CDR1 as LNHDA and CDR2 as SQIVND (reference sequence). This CDR3 spans 14 amino acids. The CDR3 region has the DNA TGTGCCAGTAGTATCAGCGGGACCGTCTACGAGCAGTACTTC. Translation gives CASSISGTVYEQYF. The variable domain in full, completed from reference TRBV19 and TRBJ2-7, reads DGGITQSPKYLFRKEGQNVTLSCEQNLNHDAMYWYRQDPGQGLRLIYYSQIVNDFQKGDIAEGYSVSREKKESFPLTVTSAQKNPTAFYLCASSISGTVYEQYFGPGTRLTVT.

This clone has a single count. This chain joins TRBV27 and TRBJ1-5, with 7 bases fitting TRBD1. The CDR3 runs 14 residues. Germline V gives CDR1 MNHEY, CDR2 SMNVEV (reference sequence). J was trimmed by 7 bases and V by 2 bases; bases with no gene match: 5. In DNA form, the CDR3 reads TGTGCCAGCAGTTTAGCCCCAGGGGGACAGCCCCAGCATTTT. This encodes CASSLAPGGQPQHF.

In DNA form, the CDR3 reads TGTGCCAGCAGCTTCACGGCAGGTGAGCAGTTCTTC. Its translation is CASSFTAGEQFF. This chain connects TRBV11-3 to TRBJ2-1; D call uncertain. Looked up from germline, CDR1 is SGHNT and CDR2 is YENEEA. Trimming left V 3 bases short and J 9 bases short, with 9 bases between. The CDR3 length is 12 residues.

The chain is built from TRBV30 and TRBJ2-1; D remains ambiguous. Germline loops: CDR1 GTSNPN, CDR2 SVGIG (reference sequence). Trimming cost V 0 bases and J 7 bases, with 10 bases left between them. The CDR3 has 13 residues. CDR3 coding DNA: TGTGCCTGGAGTGTATTATCAGTTAATGAGCAGTTCTTC. It translates to CAWSVLSVNEQFF. The full variable domain, its missing parts supplied by reference TRBV30 and TRBJ2-1, is SQTIHQWPATLVQPVGSPLSLECTVEGTSNPNLYWYRQAAGRGLQLLFYSVGIGQISSEVPQNLSASRPQDRQFILSSKKLLLSDSGFYLCAWSVLSVNEQFFGPGTRLTVL.

This sequence joins TRBV5-1 and TRBJ1-4, with a tentative D call TRBD1 (5 bases). The CDR3 spans 15 residues. V was clipped by 4 bases and J by 0 bases, with 10 bases between them. In germline, CDR1 is SGHRS, CDR2 YFSETQ. The CDR3 region is CASSTSGATNEKLFF. The CDR3 DNA follows: TGCGCCAGCAGCACTTCGGGGGCAACTAATGAAAAACTGTTTTTT.